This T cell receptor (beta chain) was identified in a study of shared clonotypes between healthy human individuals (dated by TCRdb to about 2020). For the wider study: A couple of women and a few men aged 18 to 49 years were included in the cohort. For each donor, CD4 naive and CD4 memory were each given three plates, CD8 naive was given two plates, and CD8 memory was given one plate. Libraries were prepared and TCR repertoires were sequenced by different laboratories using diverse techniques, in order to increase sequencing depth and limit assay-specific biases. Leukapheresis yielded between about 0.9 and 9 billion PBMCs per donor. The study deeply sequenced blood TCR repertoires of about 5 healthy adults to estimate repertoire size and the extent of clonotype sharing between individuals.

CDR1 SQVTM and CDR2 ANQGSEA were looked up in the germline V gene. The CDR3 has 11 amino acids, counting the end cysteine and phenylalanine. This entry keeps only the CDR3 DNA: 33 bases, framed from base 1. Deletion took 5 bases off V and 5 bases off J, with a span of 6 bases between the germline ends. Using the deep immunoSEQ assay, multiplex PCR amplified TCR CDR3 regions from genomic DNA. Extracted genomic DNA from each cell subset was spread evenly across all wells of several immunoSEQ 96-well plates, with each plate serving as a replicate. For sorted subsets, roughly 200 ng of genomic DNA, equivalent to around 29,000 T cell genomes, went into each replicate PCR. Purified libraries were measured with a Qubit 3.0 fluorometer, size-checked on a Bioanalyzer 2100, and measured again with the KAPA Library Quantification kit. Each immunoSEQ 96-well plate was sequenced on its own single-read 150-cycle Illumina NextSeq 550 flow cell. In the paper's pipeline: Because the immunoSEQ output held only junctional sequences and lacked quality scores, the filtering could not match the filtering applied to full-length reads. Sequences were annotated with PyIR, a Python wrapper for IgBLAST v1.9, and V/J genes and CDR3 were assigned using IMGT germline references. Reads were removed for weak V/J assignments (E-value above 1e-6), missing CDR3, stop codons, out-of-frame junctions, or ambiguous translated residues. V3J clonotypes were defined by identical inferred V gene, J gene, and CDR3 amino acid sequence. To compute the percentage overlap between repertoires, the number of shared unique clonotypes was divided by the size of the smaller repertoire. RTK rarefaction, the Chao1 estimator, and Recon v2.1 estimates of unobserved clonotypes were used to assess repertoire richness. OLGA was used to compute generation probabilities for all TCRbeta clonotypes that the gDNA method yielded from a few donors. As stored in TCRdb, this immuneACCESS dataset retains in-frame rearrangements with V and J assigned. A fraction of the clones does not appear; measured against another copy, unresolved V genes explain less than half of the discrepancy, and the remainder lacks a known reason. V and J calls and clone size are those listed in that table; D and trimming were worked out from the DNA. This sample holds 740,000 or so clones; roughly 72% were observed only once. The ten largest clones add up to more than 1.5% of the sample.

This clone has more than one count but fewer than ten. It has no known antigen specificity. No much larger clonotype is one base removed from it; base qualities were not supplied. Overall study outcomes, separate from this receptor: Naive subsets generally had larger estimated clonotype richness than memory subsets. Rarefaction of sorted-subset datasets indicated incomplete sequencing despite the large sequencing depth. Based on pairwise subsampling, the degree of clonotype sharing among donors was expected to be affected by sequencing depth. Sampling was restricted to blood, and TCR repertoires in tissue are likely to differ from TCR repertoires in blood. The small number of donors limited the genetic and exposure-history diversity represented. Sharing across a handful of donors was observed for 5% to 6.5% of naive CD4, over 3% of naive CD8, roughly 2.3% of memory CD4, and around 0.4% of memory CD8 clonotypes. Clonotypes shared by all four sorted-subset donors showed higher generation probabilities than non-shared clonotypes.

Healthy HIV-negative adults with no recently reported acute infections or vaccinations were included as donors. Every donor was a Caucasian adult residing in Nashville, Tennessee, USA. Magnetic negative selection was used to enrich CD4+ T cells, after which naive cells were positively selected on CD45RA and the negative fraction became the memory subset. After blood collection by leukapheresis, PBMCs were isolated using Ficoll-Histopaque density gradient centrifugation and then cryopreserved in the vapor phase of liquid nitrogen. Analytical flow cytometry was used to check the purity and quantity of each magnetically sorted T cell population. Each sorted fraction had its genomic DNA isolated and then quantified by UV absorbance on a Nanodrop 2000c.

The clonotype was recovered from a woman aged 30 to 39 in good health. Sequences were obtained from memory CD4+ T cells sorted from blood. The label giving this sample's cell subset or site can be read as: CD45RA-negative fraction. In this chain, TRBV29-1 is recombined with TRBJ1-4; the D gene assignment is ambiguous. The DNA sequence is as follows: TGCAGCGTTTTTGAAAATGAAAAACTGTTTTTT. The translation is CSVFENEKLFF.